Listed below are T cell receptor beta chains from one sample, sequenced in a study of T cell responses to AZD1222 COVID-19 vaccine. The protocol was immunoSEQ multiplex PCR, while the TCRdb copy is restricted to in-frame clones and leaves out a portion. The repertoire holds around 180,000 clones, with 85% to 95% as singletons. The source was peripheral blood, collected 28 days after the second AZD1222 dose. The source of these receptors is an adult who received the AZD1222 COVID-19 vaccine. Each CDR3 is given with its conserved first and last residue. A D gene is named only where the DNA matches it firmly. The size entry is marked missing in some rows and otherwise reads once, few, many or a size class.

NA	TRBD1	TRBV27	TRBJ1-2	TGTGCCAGCAGTTTAAGGGGGCGCAACTATGGCTACACCTTC	CASSLRGRNYGYTF
once	NA	TRBV5-6	TRBJ2-5	TGTGCCAGCAGCTTGGGCCCCGGGGAGACCCAGTACTTC	CASSLGPGETQYF
NA	NA	TRBV5-5	TRBJ1-5	TGTGCCAGCAGCTTGAGAGGACTCTCGGCTCGCAATCAGCCCCAGCATTTT	CASSLRGLSARNQPQHF
NA	NA	TRBV15	TRBJ2-7	TGTGCCACCAGCAGAGTGGGGGTACTCTCCTACGAGCAGTACTTC	CATSRVGVLSYEQYF
NA	NA	TRBV7-2	TRBJ2-5	TGTGCCAGCAGCTCCGGGGGATGGCTGAACACCCAGTACTTC	CASSSGGWLNTQYF
NA	NA	TRBV6-5	TRBJ2-7	TGTGCCAGCAGCTCAACTAGCATAGGGTACGAGCAGTACTTC	CASSSTSIGYEQYF
NA	NA	TRBV27	TRBJ1-3	TGTGCCAGCAGCCCCGGAGCAGAGGTTTACTCTGGAAACACCATATATTTT	CASSPGAEVYSGNTIYF
once	NA	TRBV5-1	TRBJ1-4	TGCGCCAGCAGCTATGGAGAAAAACTGTTTTTT	CASSYGEKLFF
once	NA	TRBV27	TRBJ2-1	TGTGCCAGCAGTCCCCAAGGTTTGGAGCAGTTCTTC	CASSPQGLEQFF
NA	TRBD2	TRBV7-3	TRBJ2-3	TGTGCCAGCAGCTTAGGACTAGCGGGGGCCACAGATACGCAGTATTTT	CASSLGLAGATDTQYF
NA	TRBD1	TRBV7-9	TRBJ2-5	TGTGCCAGCAGCTACAGGGACAGAGACCAAGAGACCCAGTACTTC	CASSYRDRDQETQYF
once	NA	TRBV4-1	TRBJ2-6	TGCGCCAGCAGCCAAGATTTCAGTAGGCCGGGGGCCAACGTCCTGACTTTC	CASSQDFSRPGANVLTF
NA	NA	TRBV9	TRBJ2-2	TGTGCCAGCAGCGTAAGGGGGACCGGGGAGCTGTTTTTT	CASSVRGTGELFF
NA	TRBD1	TRBV5-5	TRBJ1-6	TGTGCCAGCAGCCAAAGCCCGGGACAGGGAAGTTCACCCCTCCACTTT	CASSQSPGQGSSPLHF
NA	NA	TRBV7-2	TRBJ1-4	TGTGCCAGCAGCCGGGGGCAGGGAATGAAGGCAACTAATGAAAAACTGTTTTTT	CASSRGQGMKATNEKLFF
few	NA	TRBV3-1/TRBV3-2	TRBJ2-7	TGTGCCTCTCAGCTTTACGACGAGCAGTACTTC	CASQLYDEQYF
NA	NA	TRBV7-8	TRBJ1-1	TGTGCCAGCAGCTTAGAGGTTCCTAACACTGAAGCTTTCTTT	CASSLEVPNTEAFF
NA	TRBD2	TRBV6-2/TRBV6-3	TRBJ2-5	TGTGCCAGCAGTTACGGCGGGGGGGCAAAGGAGACCCAGTACTTC	CASSYGGGAKETQYF
NA	TRBD1	TRBV7-6	TRBJ1-2	TGTGCCAGCAGCCCCGGGACAGGGGGTAGGAACTATGGCTACACCTTC	CASSPGTGGRNYGYTF
NA	TRBD1	TRBV6-1	TRBJ2-4	TGTGCCAGCAGTGAATTGGGGCAGGGGGCGCGTGTGAACATTCAGTACTTC	CASSELGQGARVNIQYF
NA	NA	TRBV19	TRBJ1-1	TGTGCCAGTAGTATGGGGGAATGGACTGAAGCTTTCTTT	CASSMGEWTEAFF
NA	NA	TRBV15	TRBJ1-6	TGTGCCACCAGCCCCCTCTCAGGACCCCTCCACTTT	CATSPLSGPLHF
NA	NA	TRBV19	TRBJ2-7	TGTGCCAGTAGTATTTTCGCCACAGGGTTTTCGGGCGAGCAGTACTTC	CASSIFATGFSGEQYF
NA	TRBD1	TRBV7-2	TRBJ1-2	TGTGCCAGCAGCTTAGGAGGTCGGGGCAGGGGGCGGTACTATGGCTACACCTTC	CASSLGGRGRGRYYGYTF
NA	NA	TRBV5-8	TRBJ2-2	TGTGCCAGCAGAACAGCTGGCGGGGGCCCCGGGGAGCTGTTTTTT	CASRTAGGGPGELFF
NA	NA	TRBV7-9	TRBJ2-1	TGTGCCAGCAGCTTCGGGACCTCCTATCCGGATCAGTTCTTC	CASSFGTSYPDQFF
NA	NA	TRBV6-5	TRBJ1-2	TGTGCCAGCAGTTTGGAGGGACCCTATGGCTACACCTTC	CASSLEGPYGYTF
NA	NA	TRBV10-3	TRBJ1-2	TGTGCCATCAGTGCGACCGAGGGGGGCTACACCTTC	CAISATEGGYTF
NA	TRBD2	TRBV30	TRBJ2-5	TGTGCCTGGAGTGTAGGTAGCGGGAGGCTATGGGAGACCCAGTACTTC	CAWSVGSGRLWETQYF
few	NA	TRBV15	TRBJ1-3	TGTGCCACCAGCAGAGACGGAGGATCTGGAAACACCATATATTTT	CATSRDGGSGNTIYF
NA	NA	TRBV28	TRBJ1-4	TGTGCCAGCAGTTTATTTGCGGTGGTAGCCTCAACTAATGAAAAACTGTTTTTT	CASSLFAVVASTNEKLFF
NA	NA	TRBV11-2	TRBJ2-5	TGTGCCAGCAGCTCGACGATCTTGGCCTCGCAGACCCAGTACTTC	CASSSTILASQTQYF
NA	TRBD2	TRBV7-2	TRBJ2-2	TGTGCCAGCAGCCCCCCGGGACTAGCGGGGGGATTATCCGGGGAGCTGTTTTTT	CASSPPGLAGGLSGELFF
NA	NA	TRBV28	TRBJ1-2	TGTGCCAGCAGTTCCTGGGACGGGGGGAACTATGGCTACACCTTC	CASSSWDGGNYGYTF
NA	NA	TRBV6-5	TRBJ1-5	TGTGCCAGCAGGGGAGGCAATCAGCCCCAGCATTTT	CASRGGNQPQHF
NA	TRBD1	TRBV28	TRBJ2-4	TGTGCCAGCAGTATTTTTATGGGACAGGGACCAAAAAACATTCAGTACTTC	CASSIFMGQGPKNIQYF
once	NA	TRBV28	TRBJ2-5	TGTGCCAGCAGACTTGGAGCGGAGACCCAGTACTTC	CASRLGAETQYF
NA	NA	TRBV28	TRBJ1-1	TGTGCCAGCAGAAGCCCGCAGGGTGGGATAGCTGAAGCTTTCTTT	CASRSPQGGIAEAFF
NA	NA	TRBV5-1	TRBJ2-7	TGCGCCAGCAGCTTGGCTAGCGCGCCATTCTACGAGCAGTACTTC	CASSLASAPFYEQYF
NA	TRBD1	TRBV30	TRBJ1-5	TGTGCCTGGAGAGCTCCTCTGGGACAGGGGAGTCATCAGCCCCAGCATTTT	CAWRAPLGQGSHQPQHF
NA	TRBD1	TRBV28	TRBJ1-6	TGTGCCAGCAAAGTCACCGGGACAGGGAGGTCACCCCTCCACTTT	CASKVTGTGRSPLHF
NA	NA	TRBV5-1	TRBJ1-1	TGCGCCAGCAGCTTCACCGGGACGAACACTGAAGCTTTCTTT	CASSFTGTNTEAFF
NA	TRBD2	TRBV29-1	TRBJ2-1	TGCAGCGGTGCGGGTAATGTGGGGACGGGAGGTTATTACAATGAGCAGTTCTTC	CSGAGNVGTGGYYNEQFF
NA	NA	TRBV4-2	TRBJ2-1	TGTGCCAGCAGCCGCGAGTCCAGGGGGGCCGAGCAGTTCTTC	CASSRESRGAEQFF
NA	TRBD2	TRBV18	TRBJ2-1	TGTGCCAGCTCACCCCCATCGCGTGGACTAGCGGGGGGGACCGTTGGGCAGTTCTTC	CASSPPSRGLAGGTVGQFF
NA	NA	TRBV28	TRBJ1-6	TGTGCCAGCGGAGGGGGGATAGGACAGTACCTTAATTCACCCCTCCACTTT	CASGGGIGQYLNSPLHF
few	NA	TRBV7-2	TRBJ2-1	TGTGCCAGCAGCTTAAACCGGGGGTCTTTTACTGAGCAGTTCTTC	CASSLNRGSFTEQFF
NA	NA	TRBV7-2	TRBJ2-1	TGTGCCAGCAGCTTAGTACTAGTCGTTCCGGGCAATGAGCAGTTCTTC	CASSLVLVVPGNEQFF
NA	NA	TRBV27	TRBJ1-2	TGTGCCAGCAGTTCTCCGGGAGGGGACCCTCTAGGCTACACCTTC	CASSSPGGDPLGYTF
NA	TRBD2	TRBV11-2	TRBJ2-1	TGTGCCAGCAGTTGGGGGGGAGGGTACAATGAGCAGTTCTTC	CASSWGGGYNEQFF
NA	TRBD1	TRBV19	TRBJ1-2	TGTGCCAGTAGTATCGGGGACAGGGAATTCTATGGCTACACCTTC	CASSIGDREFYGYTF
NA	NA	TRBV10-1	TRBJ1-5	TGCGCCAGCAGCTCTAATAGCAATCAGCCCCAGCATTTT	CASSSNSNQPQHF
NA	NA	TRBV27	TRBJ1-2	TGTGCCAGCAGTTTATCAAACCCATACTATGGCTACACCTTC	CASSLSNPYYGYTF
NA	NA	TRBV2	TRBJ2-1	TGTGCCAGCAGCCGTGGGAGCTCCTACAATGAGCAGTTCTTC	CASSRGSSYNEQFF
NA	NA	TRBV4-2	TRBJ1-2	TGTGCCAGCAGCGAAGGGGGAGGGTTGGGCTACACCTTC	CASSEGGGLGYTF
NA	NA	TRBV25-1	TRBJ2-2	TGTGCCAGCACCGGAAGACTATTATCCGGGGAGCTGTTTTTT	CASTGRLLSGELFF
NA	NA	TRBV7-3	TRBJ2-1	TGTGCCAGCACCTCAGGGGATAGCGGTTACAATGAGCAGTTCTTC	CASTSGDSGYNEQFF
NA	TRBD1	TRBV5-5	TRBJ1-4	TGTGCCAGCAGCGTCGGACAGGGGAGGGAAAAACTGTTTTTT	CASSVGQGREKLFF
NA	NA	TRBV5-6	TRBJ1-3	TGTGCCAGCAGCTCGTACAACACCATATATTTT	CASSSYNTIYF
few	NA	TRBV28	TRBJ1-5	TGTGCCAGCAGTTCCCCGGGTTATAATCAGCCCCAGCATTTT	CASSSPGYNQPQHF